This T cell receptor (beta chain) was retrieved from a study of blood T cell repertoires in COVID-19. V dropped 0 bases and J dropped 6; count of bases not matched to a gene: 6. Per the germline V gene, CDR1 is GTSNPN and CDR2 is SVGIG (reference sequence). CDR3 length: 15 amino acids. Measured with immunoSEQ multiplex PCR; TCRdb has only the in-frame clones, and not every one. Among 130,000 to 150,000 clones listed, 80% were seen once. The clonotype originates from a woman aged 45-65 years with acute or convalescent COVID-19. The specimen was peripheral blood. The rearrangement uses TRBV30 and TRBJ2-1; 9 nucleotides align to TRBD2. The CDR3 nucleotides are TGTGCCTGGAGTGTGGGACTAGCAACTATCAATGAGCAGTTCTTC. This translates into CAWSVGLATINEQFF.